Listed here are 15 T cell receptor beta chains from one sample, sequenced in a study of blood T cell repertoires in COVID-19. Clones were sequenced by immunoSEQ multiplex PCR, and TCRdb holds only the in-frame ones, with some missing. The table has 150,000 to 200,000 clones, approximately 84% seen once. Material: PBMCs or T cells enriched from blood (not recorded which). These receptors all stem from a human donor with acute COVID-19. The donor label of this sample is uncertain.

V usage is TRBV18 and J usage is TRBJ1-4, with D unclear. The CDR3 length is 15 residues. V dropped 3 bases and J dropped 7 bases, with 15 bases sitting between them. The germline CDR1 and CDR2 sequences are KGHSH and LQKENI. The CDR3 here is CASSPPGSIGEKLFF. CDR3 DNA: TGTGCCAGCTCACCCCCGGGGAGTATTGGTGAAAAACTGTTTTTT.

The chain couples TRBV27 to TRBJ1-2, with unresolved D. The V end lost 0 bases, the J end lost 5 bases, and 16 bases lay between the germline ends. This CDR3 comprises 16 residues. Germline CDR1 is MNHEY and CDR2 is SMNVEV (reference sequence). This CDR3 reads CASSLSPRVDFYGYTF. The CDR3 DNA is TGTGCCAGCAGTTTATCGCCCCGGGTCGACTTTTATGGCTACACCTTC.

This clone was detected once. V and J are TRBV30 and TRBJ1-1, with TRBD1 matching over 9 bases. The V gene's germline CDR1 is GTSNPN and CDR2 SVGIG (reference sequence). Germline trimming cut 3 bases from V and 4 bases from J; bases unmatched to any gene: 15. The CDR3 consists of 17 residues. The CDR3 DNA sequence: TGTGCCTGGAGACGCCCCTGGGACAGGGCGGAAGGCACTGAAGCTTTCTTT. Translated: CAWRRPWDRAEGTEAFF. Based on the CDR3 plus reference TRBV30 and TRBJ1-1, the full variable domain is SQTIHQWPATLVQPVGSPLSLECTVEGTSNPNLYWYRQAAGRGLQLLFYSVGIGQISSEVPQNLSASRPQDRQFILSSKKLLLSDSGFYLCAWRRPWDRAEGTEAFFGQGTRLTVV.

The chain joins TRBV6-2 or TRBV6-3 to TRBJ2-1; 9 bases fit TRBD2. Trimming took 2 bases from V and 7 from J; bases not matched to a gene: 18. Per germline, CDR1 MNHEY and CDR2 SVGEGT. The CDR3 has 19 residues. The CDR3 protein is CASSYRTGQGGGARNEQFF. DNA for the CDR3: TGTGCCAGCAGTTACCGCACAGGGCAAGGCGGGGGGGCGAGGAATGAGCAGTTCTTC.

This CDR3 is CAWNLGGAGEQFF. The CDR3 DNA follows: TGTGCCTGGAACCTTGGGGGGGCTGGGGAGCAGTTCTTC. The V gene is TRBV30, the J gene TRBJ2-1; the D gene is possibly TRBD2 (7 bases). The CDR3 contains 13 residues. From germline, CDR1 is GTSNPN and CDR2 SVGIG (reference sequence). Trimming stripped 4 bases from V and 10 bases from J, with 17 bases between.

The chain has TRBV6-5 and TRBJ1-2; D might be TRBD1 (6 bases). The V and J ends lost 8 bases and 3 bases respectively, with 13 bases between them. Germline CDR1 and CDR2: MNHEY and SVGAGI. The CDR3 extends over 13 amino acids. The CDR3 DNA reads as TGTGCCAGCTGGCCCAGGGGCGACTATGGCTACACCTTC. This encodes CASWPRGDYGYTF.

This clone was seen only once. The CDR3 reads CASSSGAGMSNQPQHF. The CDR3 DNA reads as TGTGCCAGCAGCTCCGGGGCGGGGATGAGCAATCAGCCCCAGCATTTT. The chain carries TRBV7-2 and TRBJ1-5, with D possibly matching TRBD1 (5 bases). CDR1 is SGHTA and CDR2 is FQGNSA in the germline V gene. V was cut by 4 bases and J by 1 base, with 14 bases left in between. The CDR3 sequence is 16 residues long.

The chain has TRBV5-6 and TRBJ1-2; perhaps TRBD1 as D (6 bases). CDR1 and CDR2 (germline): SGHDT, YYEEEE. Trimming stripped 7 bases from V and 8 bases from J, with 15 bases between. This CDR3 contains 12 residues. CDR3 residues: CASAVGGRGYTF. The DNA of the CDR3 is TGTGCCAGCGCGGTTGGGGGCAGAGGCTACACCTTC.

This chain links TRBV5-3 with TRBJ2-1; tentatively, D is TRBD1 (6 bases). TRBV5-3 is recorded as an ORF, its role being uncertain. Trimming took 4 bases from V and 15 from J, leaving 14 bases between them. The CDR3 has 11 amino acids. The CDR3: CARSPGGRGFF. The CDR3 coding sequence is TGTGCCAGAAGCCCTGGGGGCAGGGGGTTCTTC.

The chain employs TRBV7-6 and TRBJ1-1; possible D gene TRBD1, 6 bases. The CDR3 has 13 amino acids. Trimming cost V 1 base and J 10 bases, with 13 bases left between them. Germline V CDR1 and CDR2: SGHVS, FNYEAQ. CDR3 residues: CASSLVRGGGAFF. In DNA form, the CDR3 reads TGTGCCAGCAGCTTAGTCAGGGGCGGTGGAGCTTTCTTT.

The rearrangement links TRBV5-1 to TRBJ1-1; D possibly corresponds to TRBD1 (5 bases). The CDR3 runs to 13 residues. Per germline, CDR1 SGHRS and CDR2 YFSETQ. Trimming cost V 0 bases and J 4 bases, with 7 bases left between them. CDR3 DNA sequence: TGCGCCAGCAGCTTGGCAGGGATCACTGAAGCTTTCTTT. Translation gives CASSLAGITEAFF.

The rearrangement links TRBV27 to TRBJ2-7; 8 bases match TRBD1. This CDR3 has 16 amino acids. V was clipped by 2 bases and J by 3 bases; unmatched bases: 9. Germline CDR1 MNHEY, CDR2 SMNVEV (reference sequence). CDR3: CASSLIFGQGLYEQYF. The CDR3 DNA is TGTGCCAGCAGTTTAATTTTTGGACAGGGACTCTACGAGCAGTACTTC.

The chain employs TRBV12-5 and TRBJ2-5, with unresolved D. The CDR3 is 13 amino acids. The germline CDR1 and CDR2 sequences are LGHNT and FRNRAP. The V end lost 6 bases, the J end lost 1 base, and 9 bases lay between the germline ends. CDR3 coding DNA: TGTGCTAGTGGAGGCGGATTCCAAGAGACCCAGTACTTC. Translation: CASGGGFQETQYF.

This chain uses TRBV10-3 with TRBJ1-1; 9 nucleotides align to TRBD1. V lost 5 bases and J lost 3; bases outside the gene matches: 4. CDR3 length: 14 residues. Germline V gene sequence: CDR1 ENHRY, CDR2 SYGVKD. The CDR3 loop reads CAISWDRDDTEAFF. In DNA, the CDR3 is TGTGCCATCAGTTGGGACAGGGATGACACTGAAGCTTTCTTT.

V usage is TRBV5-4 and J usage is TRBJ2-2; no definite D call. Germline-derived CDR1 and CDR2 are SGHNT and YYREEE (reference sequence). Trimming took off 0 bases at V and 0 bases at J, with 6 bases between the two ends. The CDR3 is 15 amino acids. The CDR3 region is CASSLESANTGELFF. CDR3 coding DNA: TGTGCCAGCAGCTTGGAGTCGGCGAACACCGGGGAGCTGTTTTTT. Full variable domain (missing parts from reference TRBV5-4 and TRBJ2-2): ETGVTQSPTHLIKTRGQQVTLRCSSQSGHNTVSWYQQALGQGPQFIFQYYREEENGRGNFPPRFSGLQFPNYSSELNVNALELDDSALYLCASSLESANTGELFFGEGSRLTVL.